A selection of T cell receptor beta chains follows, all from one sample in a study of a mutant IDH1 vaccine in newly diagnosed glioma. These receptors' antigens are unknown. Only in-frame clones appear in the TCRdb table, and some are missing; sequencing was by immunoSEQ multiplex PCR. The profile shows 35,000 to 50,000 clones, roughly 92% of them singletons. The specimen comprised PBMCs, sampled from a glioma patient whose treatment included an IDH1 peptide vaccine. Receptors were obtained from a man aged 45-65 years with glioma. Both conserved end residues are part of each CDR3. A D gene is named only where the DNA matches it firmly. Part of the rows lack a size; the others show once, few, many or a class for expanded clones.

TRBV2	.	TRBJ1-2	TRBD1	CASSGQGTYGYTF	TGTGCCAGCAGCGGACAGGGGACCTATGGCTACACCTTC
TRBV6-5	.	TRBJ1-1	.	CASSYYTGLNTEAFF	TGTGCCAGCAGTTACTATACAGGGCTGAACACTGAAGCTTTCTTT
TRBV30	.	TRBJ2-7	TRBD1	CAWRGQGAREQYF	TGTGCCTGGAGGGGACAGGGGGCAAGGGAGCAGTACTTC
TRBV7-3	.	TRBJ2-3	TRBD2	CASSPTASGTQDTQYF	TGTGCCAGCAGCCCCACGGCTAGCGGGACCCAAGATACGCAGTATTTT
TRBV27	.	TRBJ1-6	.	CASSLTERANSPLHF	TGTGCCAGCAGTTTGACAGAAAGGGCAAATTCACCCCTCCACTTT
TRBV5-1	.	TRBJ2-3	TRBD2	CASSRLAGRTDTQYF	TGCGCCAGCAGCCGACTAGCGGGACGCACAGATACGCAGTATTTT
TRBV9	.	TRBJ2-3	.	CASTPGGQDTQYF	TGTGCCAGCACCCCCGGGGGTCAAGATACGCAGTATTTT
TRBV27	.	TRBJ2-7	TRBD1	CASSDRVTYEQYF	TGTGCCAGCAGTGACAGGGTCACCTACGAGCAGTACTTC
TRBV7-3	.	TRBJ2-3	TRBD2	CASSLGLAGAGDTQYF	TGTGCCAGCAGCTTGGGACTAGCGGGAGCTGGAGATACGCAGTATTTT
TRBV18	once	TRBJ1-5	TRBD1	CASSRTGMEPQHF	TGTGCCAGCTCACGGACAGGCATGGAGCCCCAGCATTTT
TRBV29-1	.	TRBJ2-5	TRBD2	CSVELGQRGTQYF	TGCAGCGTTGAATTAGGTCAGCGGGGGACCCAGTACTTC
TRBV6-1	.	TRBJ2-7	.	CASSERGSYEQYF	TGTGCCAGCAGTGAGAGGGGCTCCTACGAGCAGTACTTC
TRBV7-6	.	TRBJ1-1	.	CASSLGPFTEAFF	TGTGCCAGCAGCTTAGGACCGTTCACTGAAGCTTTCTTT
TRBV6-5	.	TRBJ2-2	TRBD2	CASGDADSGTGELFF	TGTGCCAGCGGGGATGCCGATAGCGGGACCGGGGAGCTGTTTTTT
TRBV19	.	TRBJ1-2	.	CASSMGNGYTF	TGTGCCAGTAGTATGGGGAATGGCTACACCTTC
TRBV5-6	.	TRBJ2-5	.	CASSIPQGRETQYF	TGTGCCAGCAGCATCCCTCAGGGACGGGAGACCCAGTACTTC
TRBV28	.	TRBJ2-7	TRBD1	CASSFGRGPYEQYF	TGTGCCAGCAGTTTCGGCAGGGGGCCTTACGAGCAGTACTTC
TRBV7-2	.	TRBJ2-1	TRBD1	CASSLVGQGVNEQFF	TGTGCCAGCAGCTTAGTGGGACAGGGAGTAAATGAGCAGTTCTTC
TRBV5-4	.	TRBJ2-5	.	CASSPGADQETQYF	TGTGCCAGCAGCCCCGGGGCGGACCAAGAGACCCAGTACTTC
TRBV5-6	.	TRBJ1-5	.	CASSLGVGAKGQPQHF	TGTGCCAGCAGCCTAGGGGTGGGGGCTAAAGGCCAGCCCCAGCATTTT
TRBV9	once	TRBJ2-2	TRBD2	CASRPGLAGTGELFF	TGTGCCAGCAGACCGGGACTAGCGGGCACCGGGGAGCTGTTTTTT
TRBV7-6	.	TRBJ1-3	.	CASSSGRLLSGNTIYF	TGTGCCAGCAGCTCTGGACGTCTGCTCTCTGGAAACACCATATATTTT
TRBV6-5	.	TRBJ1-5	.	CASSYAGDQPQHF	TGTGCCAGCAGTTACGCGGGGGATCAGCCCCAGCATTTT
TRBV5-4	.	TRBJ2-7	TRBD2	CASSSSTVAGGEQYF	TGTGCCAGCAGCTCCTCAACGGTAGCGGGAGGAGAGCAGTACTTC
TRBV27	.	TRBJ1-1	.	CASSLSNRAGEAFF	TGTGCCAGCAGTTTATCGAACAGGGCGGGTGAAGCTTTCTTT
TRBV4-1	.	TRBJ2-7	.	CASSRGQGLYEQYF	TGCGCCAGCAGCCGCGGTCAGGGGTTATACGAGCAGTACTTC
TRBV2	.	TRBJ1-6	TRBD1	CASNRKGADNSPLHF	TGTGCCAGCAATAGAAAGGGGGCCGATAATTCACCCCTCCACTTT
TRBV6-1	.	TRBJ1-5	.	CASSEGTAQPQHF	TGTGCCAGCAGTGAAGGGACCGCCCAGCCCCAGCATTTT
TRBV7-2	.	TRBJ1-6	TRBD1	CASSFGTAFSPLHF	TGTGCCAGCAGCTTCGGGACAGCATTTTCACCCCTCCACTTT
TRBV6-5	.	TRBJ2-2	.	CASSYDLVGELFF	TGTGCCAGCAGTTACGACCTGGTAGGGGAGCTGTTTTTT
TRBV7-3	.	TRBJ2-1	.	CASSSASGGLANEQFF	TGTGCCAGCAGCTCCGCCTCCGGGGGTTTAGCTAATGAGCAGTTCTTC
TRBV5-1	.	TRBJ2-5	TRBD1	CASSLLTGMGQETQYF	TGCGCCAGCAGCCTACTGACAGGGATGGGCCAAGAGACCCAGTACTTC
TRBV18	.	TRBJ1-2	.	CASSPSQDTYGYTF	TGTGCCAGCTCACCATCCCAGGACACGTATGGCTACACCTTC
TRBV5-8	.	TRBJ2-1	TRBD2	CASSARLAGMSNEQFF	TGTGCCAGCAGCGCGAGACTAGCGGGAATGAGTAATGAGCAGTTCTTC
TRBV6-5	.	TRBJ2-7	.	CASSYSSAAVNEQYF	TGTGCCAGCAGTTACTCCTCGGCCGCTGTCAACGAGCAGTACTTC
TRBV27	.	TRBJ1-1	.	CASSQTGWDTEAFF	TGTGCCAGCAGCCAAACAGGGTGGGACACTGAAGCTTTCTTT
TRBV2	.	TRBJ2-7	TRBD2	CATHDGLGSYEQYF	TGTGCCACCCATGATGGACTAGGCTCCTACGAGCAGTACTTC
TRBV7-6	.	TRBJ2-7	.	CASSFGGPYEQYF	TGTGCCAGCAGCTTTGGGGGCCCCTACGAGCAGTACTTC
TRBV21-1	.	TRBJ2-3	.	CASSMTKSTDPF	TGTGCCAGCAGCATGACAAAGTCGACAGACCCTTTT
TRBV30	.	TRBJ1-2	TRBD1	CAYKKRGQGESGYTF	TGTGCCTATAAAAAGAGGGGACAGGGGGAATCTGGCTACACCTTC
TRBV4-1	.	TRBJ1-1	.	CASSQSVGRSSKAFF	TGCGCCAGCAGCCAATCGGTAGGTAGGTCCTCCAAAGCTTTCTTT
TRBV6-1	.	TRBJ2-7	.	CASSGGTSPPSYEQYF	TGTGCCAGCAGTGGCGGTACTAGTCCCCCCTCCTACGAGCAGTACTTC
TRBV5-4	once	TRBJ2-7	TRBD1	CASSSQGRISYEQYF	TGTGCCAGCAGCTCACAGGGGCGAATCTCCTACGAGCAGTACTTC
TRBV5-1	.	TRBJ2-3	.	CASSFYGPSTDTQYF	TGCGCCAGCAGCTTTTACGGCCCTAGCACAGATACGCAGTATTTT
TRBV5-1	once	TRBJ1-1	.	CASSYTVSRGNTEAFF	TGCGCCAGCAGCTATACGGTCAGCCGAGGGAACACTGAAGCTTTCTTT
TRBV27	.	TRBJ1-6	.	CASSAQGDGNSPLHF	TGTGCCAGCAGTGCACAGGGAGACGGGAATTCACCCCTCCACTTT
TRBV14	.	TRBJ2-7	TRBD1	CASSLSRGRTGYEQYF	TGTGCCAGCAGCCTTTCAAGGGGGCGCACCGGGTACGAGCAGTACTTC
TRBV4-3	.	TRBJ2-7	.	CASSHNRVAYEQYF	TGCGCCAGCAGCCACAACAGGGTCGCCTACGAGCAGTACTTC
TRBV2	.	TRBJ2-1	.	CASDISRNEQFF	TGTGCCAGCGACATTTCGAGGAATGAGCAGTTCTTC
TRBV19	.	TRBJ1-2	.	CASSMPGLYGYTF	TGTGCCAGTAGTATGCCCGGCCTCTATGGCTACACCTTC
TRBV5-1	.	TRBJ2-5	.	CASSFTGGIQETQYF	TGCGCCAGCAGCTTCACCGGGGGTATTCAAGAGACCCAGTACTTC
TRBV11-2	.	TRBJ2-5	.	CASSLNRAPQETQYF	TGTGCCAGCAGCTTAAACAGGGCCCCCCAAGAGACCCAGTACTTC
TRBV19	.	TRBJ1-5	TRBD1	CATRRTGGLDQPQHF	TGTGCCACCAGACGGACAGGGGGCTTGGATCAGCCCCAGCATTTT
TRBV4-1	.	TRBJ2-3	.	CASSQDSGTSNTQYF	TGCGCCAGCAGCCAAGATTCAGGGACGTCAAATACGCAGTATTTT
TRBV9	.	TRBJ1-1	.	CASSLIKGIPTEAFF	TGTGCCAGCAGCCTAATTAAGGGAATTCCCACTGAAGCTTTCTTT
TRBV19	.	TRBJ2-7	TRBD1	CASSTSGDRGFYEQYF	TGTGCCAGTAGTACATCCGGGGACAGGGGATTCTACGAGCAGTACTTC
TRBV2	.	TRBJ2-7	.	CASRAGASYEQYF	TGTGCCAGCCGGGCAGGGGCATCCTACGAGCAGTACTTC